This T cell receptor beta chain derives from a study of blood T cell repertoires in COVID-19. In assigning cohorts, the study relied on participant-reported clinical history. Repertoires were generated with immunoSEQ multiplex PCR, while TCRdb's copy carries only in-frame clones and drops some. The table has 200,000 to 250,000 clones, over 65% seen once. Trimming removed 2 bases from V and 5 bases from J, with 25 bases in between. The CDR3 has 18 amino acids. Germline loops: CDR1 MNHEY, CDR2 SMNVEV (reference sequence). The TCR sequence derives from a woman aged 55-70 years who had recovered from COVID-19. Sequenced sample: PBMCs or T cells enriched from blood (not recorded which). This chain uses TRBV27 with TRBJ2-7; possible D gene TRBD2, 6 bases. The chain's CDR3 is CASSLPELLALRMHEQYF. The DNA of the CDR3 is TGTGCCAGCAGTTTACCCGAACTACTAGCCCTAAGGATGCACGAGCAGTACTTC.